This T cell receptor (beta chain) was recorded in a study of blood T cell repertoires in COVID-19. This clone has just one count. This CDR3 spans 17 amino acids. Germline V gene sequence: CDR1 SNHLY, CDR2 FYNNEI. V lost 0 bases, J lost 3 bases, and 17 bases lay in between. Seattle researchers signed up patients amid active infection and tracked them longitudinally. The repertoire was sequenced with immunoSEQ multiplex PCR; TCRdb's copy has only in-frame clones and lacks some. The data show fewer than 700,000 clones, about 88% seen once. Sequences were obtained from peripheral blood. This TCR was sampled from a woman in her forties or fifties with COVID-19, enrolled during active disease. V and J are TRBV2 and TRBJ1-1; possible D gene TRBD1, 5 bases. The CDR3 loop is CASSEATGGGEDTEAFF. CDR3 DNA sequence: TGTGCCAGCAGTGAAGCTACGGGGGGTGGTGAGGACACTGAAGCTTTCTTT.